This T cell receptor beta chain was sequenced in a study of sequential checkpoint blockade in melanoma. Overall study context: Patients were randomized 1:1 to nivolumab-then-ipilimumab or ipilimumab-then-nivolumab first-line. Each arm's sequence ended with maintenance nivolumab.

V was cut by 2 bases and J by 7 bases, with 12 bases left in between. The CDR3 covers 14 residues. CDR1 and CDR2 (germline): MNHEY, SVGAGI. Using immunoSEQ multiplex PCR, the repertoire was profiled, and TCRdb retains in-frame clones only, with some absent. The table includes roughly 8,400 clones, around 74% detected once. Regarding treatment: randomized to nivolumab then ipilimumab (arm A) or the reverse (arm B). From thawed PBMCs, live CD3+CD8+ cells negative for CD19 and CD56 were sorted. Specimen: CD8+ T cells sorted from blood (inferred from file names), collected from a patient given nivolumab and ipilimumab in sequence. The rearrangement links TRBV6-5 to TRBJ2-1; D may be TRBD2 (7 bases). The origin of this receptor is a human donor with melanoma. CDR3 nucleotide sequence: TGTGCCAGCAGTTACGCCGAGGGGGGGAATGAGCAGTTCTTC. Its translation is CASSYAEGGNEQFF.